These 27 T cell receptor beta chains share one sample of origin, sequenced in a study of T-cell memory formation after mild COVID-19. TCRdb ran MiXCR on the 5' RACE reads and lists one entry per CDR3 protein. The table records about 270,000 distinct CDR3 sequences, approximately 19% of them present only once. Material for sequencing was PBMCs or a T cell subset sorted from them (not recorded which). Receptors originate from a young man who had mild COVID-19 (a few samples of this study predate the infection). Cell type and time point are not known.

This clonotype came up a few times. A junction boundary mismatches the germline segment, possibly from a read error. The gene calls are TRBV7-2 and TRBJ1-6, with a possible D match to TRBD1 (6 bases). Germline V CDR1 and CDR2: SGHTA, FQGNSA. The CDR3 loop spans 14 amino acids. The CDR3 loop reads CARSLQGGNSPLHF. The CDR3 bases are TGTGCCAGAAGCTTACAGGGAGGAAATTCACCCCTCCACTTT.

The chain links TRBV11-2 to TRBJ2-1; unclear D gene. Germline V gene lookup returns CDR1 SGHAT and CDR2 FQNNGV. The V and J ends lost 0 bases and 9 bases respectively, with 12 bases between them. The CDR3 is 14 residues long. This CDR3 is CASSLDMGPPEQFF. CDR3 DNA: TGTGCCAGCAGCTTAGATATGGGCCCACCTGAGCAGTTCTTC.

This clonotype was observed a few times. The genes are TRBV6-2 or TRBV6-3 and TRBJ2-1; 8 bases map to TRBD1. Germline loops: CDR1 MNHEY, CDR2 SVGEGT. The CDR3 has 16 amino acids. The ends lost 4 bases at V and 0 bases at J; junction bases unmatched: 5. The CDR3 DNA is TGTGCCAGCAGTTCCAGGACAGGGCGCTCCTACAATGAGCAGTTCTTC. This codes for CASSSRTGRSYNEQFF.

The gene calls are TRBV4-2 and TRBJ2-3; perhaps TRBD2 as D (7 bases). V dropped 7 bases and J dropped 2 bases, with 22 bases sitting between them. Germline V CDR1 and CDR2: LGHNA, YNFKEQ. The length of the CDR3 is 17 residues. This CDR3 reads CASKGGAWGSHTDTQYF. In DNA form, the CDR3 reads TGTGCCAGCAAGGGGGGGGCCTGGGGGTCCCACACAGATACGCAGTATTTT.

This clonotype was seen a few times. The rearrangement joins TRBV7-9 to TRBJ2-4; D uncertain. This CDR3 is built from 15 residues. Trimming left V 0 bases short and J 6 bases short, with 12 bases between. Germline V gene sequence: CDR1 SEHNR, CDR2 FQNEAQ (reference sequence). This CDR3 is CASSLAGFDLNIQYF. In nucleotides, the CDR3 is TGTGCCAGCAGCTTAGCGGGATTCGACTTAAACATTCAGTACTTC.

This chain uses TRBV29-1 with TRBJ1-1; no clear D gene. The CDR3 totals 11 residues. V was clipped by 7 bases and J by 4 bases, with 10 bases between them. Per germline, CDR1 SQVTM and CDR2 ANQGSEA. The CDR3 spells CSGEEGTEAFF. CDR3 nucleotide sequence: TGCAGCGGGGAAGAGGGCACTGAAGCTTTCTTT. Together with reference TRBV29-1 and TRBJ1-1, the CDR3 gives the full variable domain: SAVISQKPSRDICQRGTSLTIQCQVDSQVTMMFWYRQQPGQSLTLIATANQGSEATYESGFVIDKFPISRPNLTFSTLTVSNMSPEDSSIYLCSGEEGTEAFFGQGTRLTVV.

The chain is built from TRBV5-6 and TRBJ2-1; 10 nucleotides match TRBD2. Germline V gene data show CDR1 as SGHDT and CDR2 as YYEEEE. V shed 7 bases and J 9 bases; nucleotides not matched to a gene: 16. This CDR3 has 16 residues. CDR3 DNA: TGTGCCAGCCCCAGGGTGGGAAGCGGGGGGGCCAGTGAGCAGTTCTTC. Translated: CASPRVGSGGASEQFF.

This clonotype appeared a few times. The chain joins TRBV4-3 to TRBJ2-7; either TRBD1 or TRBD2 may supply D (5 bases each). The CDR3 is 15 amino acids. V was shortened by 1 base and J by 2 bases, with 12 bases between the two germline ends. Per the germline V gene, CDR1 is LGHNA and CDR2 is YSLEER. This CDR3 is CASSQVPGTTYEQYF. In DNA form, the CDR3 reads TGCGCCAGCAGCCAAGTCCCCGGGACCACCTACGAGCAGTACTTC.

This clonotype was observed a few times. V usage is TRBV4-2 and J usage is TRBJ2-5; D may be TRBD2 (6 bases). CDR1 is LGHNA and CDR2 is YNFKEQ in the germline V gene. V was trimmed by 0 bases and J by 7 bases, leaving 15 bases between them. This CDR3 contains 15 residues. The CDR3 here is CASSQEGPAGLTQYF. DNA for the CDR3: TGTGCCAGCAGCCAAGAGGGCCCGGCGGGGTTGACCCAGTACTTC.

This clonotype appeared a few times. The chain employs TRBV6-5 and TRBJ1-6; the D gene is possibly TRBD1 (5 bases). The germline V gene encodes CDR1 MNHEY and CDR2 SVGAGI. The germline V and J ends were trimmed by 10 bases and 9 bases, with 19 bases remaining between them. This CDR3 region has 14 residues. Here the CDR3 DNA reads TGTGCCACAACCGGGGGGATCGGAATTTCACCCCTCCACTTT. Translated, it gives CATTGGIGISPLHF.

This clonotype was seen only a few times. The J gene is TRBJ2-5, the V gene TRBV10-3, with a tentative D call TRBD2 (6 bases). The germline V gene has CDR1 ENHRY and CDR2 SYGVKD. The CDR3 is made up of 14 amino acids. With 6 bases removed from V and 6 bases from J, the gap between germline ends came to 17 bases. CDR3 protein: CAISRDSSLQTQYF. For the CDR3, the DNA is TGTGCCATCAGCCGGGACTCCTCGTTGCAGACCCAGTACTTC.

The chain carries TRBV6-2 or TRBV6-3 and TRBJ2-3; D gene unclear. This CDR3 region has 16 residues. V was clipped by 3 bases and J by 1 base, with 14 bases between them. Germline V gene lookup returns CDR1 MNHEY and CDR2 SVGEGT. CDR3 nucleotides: TGTGCCAGCAGTTATTGGGCGGAACCGCGCACAGATACGCAGTATTTT. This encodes CASSYWAEPRTDTQYF.

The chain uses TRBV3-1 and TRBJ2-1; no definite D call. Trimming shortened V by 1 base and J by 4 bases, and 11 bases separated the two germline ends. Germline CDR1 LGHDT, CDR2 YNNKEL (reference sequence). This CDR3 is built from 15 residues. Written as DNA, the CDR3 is TGTGCCAGCAGCCAAGTCAGGAATACATACAATGAGCAGTTCTTC. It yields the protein CASSQVRNTYNEQFF.

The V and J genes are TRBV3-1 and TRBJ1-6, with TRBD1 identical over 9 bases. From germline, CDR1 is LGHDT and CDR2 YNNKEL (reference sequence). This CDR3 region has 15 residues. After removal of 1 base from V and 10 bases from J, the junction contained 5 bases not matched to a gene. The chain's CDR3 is CASSQVGTGRSPLHF. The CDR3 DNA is TGTGCCAGCAGCCAAGTCGGGACAGGGAGATCACCCCTCCACTTT.

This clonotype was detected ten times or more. The CDR3 region is CASSQDYEQYF. The DNA for the CDR3 is TGTGCCAGCAGCCAAGACTACGAGCAGTACTTC. This rearrangement joins TRBV14 to TRBJ2-7; D unresolved. The germline V gene encodes CDR1 SGHDN and CDR2 FVKESK. V gave up 0 bases and J gave up 3 bases, with 0 bases separating them. This CDR3 contains 11 residues.

The DNA for the CDR3 is TGTGCCAGCAGTTACTCGATTCTTACAGATACGCAGTATTTT. Protein: CASSYSILTDTQYF. The chain has TRBV6-5 and TRBJ2-3, with D hard to call. V dropped 0 bases and J dropped 3 bases, with 7 bases sitting between them. The length of the CDR3 is 14 residues. Germline lookup yields CDR1 MNHEY and CDR2 SVGAGI.

This CDR3 is CSASRRLMSTEAFF. CDR3 in DNA: TGCAGTGCTAGTCGAAGGCTTATGAGCACTGAAGCTTTCTTT. The gene calls are TRBV20-1 and TRBJ1-1; D is undetermined. This CDR3 spans 14 amino acids. V dropped 3 bases and J dropped 4 bases, with 15 bases sitting between them. Germline CDR1 is DFQATT and CDR2 is SNEGSKA (reference sequence).

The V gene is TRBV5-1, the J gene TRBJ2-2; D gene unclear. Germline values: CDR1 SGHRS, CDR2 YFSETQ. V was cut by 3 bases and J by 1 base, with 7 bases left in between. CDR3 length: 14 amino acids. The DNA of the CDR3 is TGCGCCAGCAGCTCTACGGTGAACACCGGGGAGCTGTTTTTT. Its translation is CASSSTVNTGELFF.

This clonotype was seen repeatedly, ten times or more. Here the CDR3 reads CASSQARGGPLHF. CDR3 sequence (DNA): TGTGCCAGCAGCCAAGCCCGGGGGGGGCCCCTCCACTTT. The rearrangement joins TRBV13 to TRBJ1-6, with a tentative D call TRBD1 (5 bases). V lost 5 bases and J 13 bases, leaving 15 bases between the germline ends. In germline, CDR1 is PRHDT, CDR2 FYEKMQ (reference sequence). This CDR3 is built from 13 residues.

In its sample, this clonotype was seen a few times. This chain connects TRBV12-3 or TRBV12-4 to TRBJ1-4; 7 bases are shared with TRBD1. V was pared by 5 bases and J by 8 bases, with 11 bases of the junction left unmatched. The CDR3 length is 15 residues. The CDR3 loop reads CASSPGGGLIEKLFF. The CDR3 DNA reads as TGTGCCAGCAGTCCAGGGGGGGGTTTAATAGAAAAACTGTTTTTT.

The CDR3 is CSVPGGAEDTQYF. As DNA, the CDR3 is TGCAGCGTCCCCGGGGGGGCTGAAGATACGCAGTATTTT. V and J are TRBV29-1 and TRBJ2-3; 8 bases map to TRBD2. This CDR3 region has 13 residues. V lost 6 bases, J lost 5 bases, and 7 bases stayed unmatched. Per the germline V gene, CDR1 is SQVTM and CDR2 is ANQGSEA.

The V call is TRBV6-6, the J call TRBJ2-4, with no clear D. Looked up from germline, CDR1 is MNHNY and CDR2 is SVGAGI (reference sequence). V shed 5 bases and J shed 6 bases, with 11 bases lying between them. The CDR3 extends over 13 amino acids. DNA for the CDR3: TGTGCCAGCAGTGGGATTTTAGGAAACATTCAGTACTTC. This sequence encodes CASSGILGNIQYF.

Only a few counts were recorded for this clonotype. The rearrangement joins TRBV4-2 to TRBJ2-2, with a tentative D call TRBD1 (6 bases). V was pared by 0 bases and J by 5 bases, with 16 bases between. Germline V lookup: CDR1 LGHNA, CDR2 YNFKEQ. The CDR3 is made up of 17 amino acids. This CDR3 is CASSQEGDKRTTGELFF. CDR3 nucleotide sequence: TGTGCCAGCAGCCAAGAGGGGGACAAACGAACAACCGGGGAGCTGTTTTTT.

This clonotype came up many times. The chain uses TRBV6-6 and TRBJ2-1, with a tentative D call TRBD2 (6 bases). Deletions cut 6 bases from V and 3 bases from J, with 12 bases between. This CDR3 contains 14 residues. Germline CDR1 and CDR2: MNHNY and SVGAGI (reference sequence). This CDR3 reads CASRRGVFYNEQFF. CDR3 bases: TGTGCCAGCAGGCGGGGAGTATTCTACAATGAGCAGTTCTTC.

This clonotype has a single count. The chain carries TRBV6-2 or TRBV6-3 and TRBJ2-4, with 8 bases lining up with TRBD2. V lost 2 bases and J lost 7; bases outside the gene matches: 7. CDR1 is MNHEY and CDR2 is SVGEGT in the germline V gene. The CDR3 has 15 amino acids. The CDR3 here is CASSYDRGGGNIQYF. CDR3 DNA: TGTGCCAGCAGTTACGACCGGGGGGGCGGGAACATTCAGTACTTC.

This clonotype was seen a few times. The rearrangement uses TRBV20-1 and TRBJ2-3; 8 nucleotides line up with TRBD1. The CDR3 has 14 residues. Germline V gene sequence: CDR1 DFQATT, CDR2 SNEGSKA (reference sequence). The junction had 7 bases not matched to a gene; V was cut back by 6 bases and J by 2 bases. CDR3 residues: CSAPDRAYTDTQYF. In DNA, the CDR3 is TGCAGTGCACCGGACAGGGCCTACACAGATACGCAGTATTTT.

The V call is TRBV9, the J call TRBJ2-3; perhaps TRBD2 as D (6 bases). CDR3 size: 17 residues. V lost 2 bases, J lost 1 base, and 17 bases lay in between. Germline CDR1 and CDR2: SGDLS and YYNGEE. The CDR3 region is CASSVSGTSFRTDTQYF. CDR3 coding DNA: TGTGCCAGCAGCGTGTCCGGGACTTCCTTCCGCACAGATACGCAGTATTTT.